Each of the 23 T cell receptor beta chains below was sequenced from the same sample in a study of T cell responses to AZD1222 COVID-19 vaccine. The table came from immunoSEQ multiplex PCR; TCRdb's copy has only in-frame clones and leaves some out. The sample has about 150,000 clones, approximately 94% seen once; the top ten hold roughly 1.3%. Sequencing was performed on peripheral blood, taken on day 0 of AZD1222 vaccination. Every receptor here comes from an adult in good health.

The rearrangement joins TRBV4-3 to TRBJ2-1; 9 nucleotides align to TRBD2. With 1 base clipped from V and 4 bases from J, the junction kept 5 bases outside the gene matches. CDR1 and CDR2 from the germline V gene are LGHNA and YSLEER. The CDR3 has 16 amino acids. The CDR3 here is CASSQGVSGSYNEQFF. The CDR3 DNA follows: TGCGCCAGCAGCCAAGGGGTTAGCGGGAGTTACAATGAGCAGTTCTTC.

The chain links TRBV28 to TRBJ1-5, with 8 bases fitting TRBD1. Germline V gene sequence: CDR1 MDHEN, CDR2 SYDVKM. The V gene end was trimmed by 6 bases and the J gene end by 6 bases; junction bases not matched to a gene: 10. This CDR3 is built from 15 residues. The CDR3 sequence is CASRSRGPVSQPQHF. CDR3 DNA sequence: TGTGCCAGCAGGAGCAGGGGGCCGGTAAGTCAGCCCCAGCATTTT.

The CDR3 bases are TGTGCCAGTAGGGAGACAGGGGGAGCCAAAAACATTCAGTACTTC. This sequence encodes CASRETGGAKNIQYF. The gene calls are TRBV19 and TRBJ2-4; 9 bases are shared with TRBD1. The junction had 3 bases not matched to a gene; V was cut back by 6 bases and J by 0 bases. CDR1 and CDR2 from the germline V gene are LNHDA and SQIVND (reference sequence). CDR3 size: 15 residues.

The rearrangement uses TRBV7-9 and TRBJ1-5, with D uncertain. The CDR3 extends over 12 amino acids. Trimming took off 5 bases at V and 3 bases at J, with 5 bases between the two ends. CDR1 is SEHNR, CDR2 FQNEAQ, per germline (reference sequence). CDR3 region: CASSIPNQPQHF. The CDR3 region has the DNA TGTGCCAGCAGCATTCCCAATCAGCCCCAGCATTTT.

The chain joins TRBV15 to TRBJ2-1, with 10 bases lining up with TRBD1. Germline V gene lookup returns CDR1 LNHNV and CDR2 YYDKDF (reference sequence). The ends lost 4 bases at V and 8 bases at J; junction bases unmatched: 11. The CDR3 spans 16 residues. This CDR3 is CATSTRGQGGGDEQFF. The CDR3 nucleotides are TGTGCCACCAGCACAAGAGGACAGGGGGGAGGAGATGAGCAGTTCTTC.

The chain is built from TRBV19 and TRBJ2-2; TRBD2 agrees at 11 bases. This CDR3 region has 18 residues. J was trimmed by 12 bases and V by 1 base; bases with no gene match: 16. Germline CDR1 LNHDA, CDR2 SQIVND (reference sequence). CDR3 sequence (DNA): TGTGCCAGTAGTATAGGAGAGACTAGCGGGACCCTCCAAGGACAGCTGTTTTTT. This translates into CASSIGETSGTLQGQLFF.

The chain recombines TRBV7-8 with TRBJ1-1; perhaps TRBD1 as D (6 bases). The V and J ends lost 1 base and 4 bases respectively, with 7 bases between them. The CDR3 is 13 amino acids. The V gene's germline CDR1 is SGHVS and CDR2 FQNEAQ. The CDR3 spells CASSLEGGTEAFF. In nucleotides, the CDR3 is TGTGCCAGCAGCTTAGAGGGGGGCACTGAAGCTTTCTTT. The full variable domain, in which reference TRBV7-8 and TRBJ1-1 provide the parts outside the CDR3, is GAGVSQSPRYKVAKRGQDVALRCDPISGHVSLFWYQQALGQGPEFLTYFQNEAQLDKSGLPSDRFFAERPEGSVSTLKIQRTQQEDSAVYLCASSLEGGTEAFFGQGTRLTVV.

This clone was observed a single time. The chain links TRBV6-2 or TRBV6-3 to TRBJ2-3, with D tentatively TRBD2 (6 bases). V was cut by 6 bases and J by 1 base, with 14 bases left in between. The CDR3 covers 15 residues. Germline CDR1 MNHEY, CDR2 SVGEGT. This chain's CDR3 is CASSAERVRTDTQYF. The CDR3 DNA sequence: TGTGCCAGCAGCGCCGAGCGGGTACGCACAGATACGCAGTATTTT.

In DNA, the CDR3 is TGCGCCAGCTGGGGACAGGGAGATTCACCCCTCCACTTT. Translation: CASWGQGDSPLHF. The chain employs TRBV5-1 and TRBJ1-6; 9 bases fit TRBD1. Germline V gene lookup returns CDR1 SGHRS and CDR2 YFSETQ. This CDR3 spans 13 amino acids. V was clipped by 7 bases and J by 8 bases; unmatched bases: 4.

The chain couples TRBV6-6 to TRBJ1-4; D is unresolved. Germline CDR1 reads MNHNY; CDR2 reads SVGAGI (reference sequence). The length of the CDR3 is 14 residues. V dropped 6 bases and J dropped 0 bases, with 8 bases sitting between them. The CDR3 here is CASRQDATNEKLFF. CDR3 DNA: TGTGCCAGCAGGCAGGACGCAACTAATGAAAAACTGTTTTTT.

The chain is built from TRBV7-2 and TRBJ2-7; no clear D. Trimming removed 2 bases at V and 3 bases at J, with 20 bases between. Germline CDR1 SGHTA, CDR2 FQGNSA. This CDR3 region has 17 residues. Written as DNA, the CDR3 is TGTGCCAGCAGCTTATCTTCTTTGGCGTTGTTAGGCTACGAGCAGTACGTC. Residues: CASSLSSLALLGYEQYV.

The gene calls are TRBV24-1 and TRBJ2-5; 7 bases align to TRBD2. The germline gives CDR1 KGHDR, CDR2 SFDVKD. This CDR3 contains 17 residues. J lost 4 bases, V lost 3 bases, and 13 bases had no gene match. CDR3: CATSDLPARGEGETQYF. In DNA form, the CDR3 reads TGTGCCACCAGTGATCTTCCCGCTCGTGGGGAGGGAGAGACCCAGTACTTC.

This chain joins TRBV7-8 and TRBJ1-5, with D uncertain. Germline V gene sequence: CDR1 SGHVS, CDR2 FQNEAQ. This CDR3 has 12 amino acids. V lost 3 bases, J lost 4 bases, and 4 bases lay in between. CDR3 DNA sequence: TGTGCCAGCAGCTTTTCTAATCAGCCCCAGCATTTT. Its protein is CASSFSNQPQHF.

The rearrangement joins TRBV29-1 to TRBJ2-3, with 9 bases lining up with TRBD2. This CDR3 comprises 14 residues. With 2 bases clipped from V and 4 bases from J, the junction kept 4 bases outside the gene matches. Per germline, CDR1 SQVTM and CDR2 ANQGSEA. CDR3 coding DNA: TGCAGCGTTGAACGGCTAGCGGGACCAGATACGCAGTATTTT. Translated: CSVERLAGPDTQYF.

V usage is TRBV2 and J usage is TRBJ1-5, with D tentatively TRBD1 (5 bases). This CDR3 contains 16 residues. The ends were cut back, 5 bases at V and 3 bases at J, with 17 bases in the middle. Germline values: CDR1 SNHLY, CDR2 FYNNEI. The CDR3 DNA is TGTGCCAGCAGTTACGACTCGGGGGGGAACAATCAGCCCCAGCATTTT. Translation gives CASSYDSGGNNQPQHF.

In its sample, this clone was seen a few times. The chain uses TRBV29-1 and TRBJ2-1, with 9 bases fitting TRBD2. Germline CDR1 reads SQVTM; CDR2 reads ANQGSEA. The ends lost 1 base at V and 6 bases at J; junction bases unmatched: 13. The CDR3 totals 17 residues. The CDR3 spells CSVEGGGAFFTFNEQFF. In nucleotides, the CDR3 is TGCAGCGTTGAAGGCGGGGGGGCCTTTTTTACGTTCAATGAGCAGTTCTTC.

The V gene is TRBV27, the J gene TRBJ1-6, with D uncertain. This CDR3 spans 15 amino acids. Trimming cost V 2 bases and J 4 bases, with 9 bases left between them. Germline loops: CDR1 MNHEY, CDR2 SMNVEV (reference sequence). The CDR3 protein is CASSLGRSYNSPLHF. The CDR3 nucleotides are TGTGCCAGCAGTTTAGGCAGGAGTTATAATTCACCCCTCCACTTT.

V is TRBV20-1 and J is TRBJ2-5; D unresolved. In germline, CDR1 is DFQATT, CDR2 SNEGSKA (reference sequence). Trimming pared 3 bases from V and 5 bases from J, leaving 25 bases between. This CDR3 comprises 17 residues. The CDR3 nucleotides are TGCAGTGCTAGTCTTCCTGCGGCAGGTCGGTTCGTGGAGACCCAGTACTTC. This gives the protein CSASLPAAGRFVETQYF.

V gene TRBV7-3 combines with J gene TRBJ2-1; D call uncertain. The germline CDR1 and CDR2 sequences are SGHTA and FQGTGA. The CDR3 covers 14 residues. V gave up 5 bases and J gave up 6 bases, with 14 bases separating them. The DNA for the CDR3 is TGTGCCAGCAGCCTTAACCCCGGCCTCAATGAGCAGTTCTTC. This codes for CASSLNPGLNEQFF.

V is TRBV4-1 and J is TRBJ1-2, with D unclear. This CDR3 contains 14 residues. Germline V gene sequence: CDR1 MGHRA, CDR2 YSYEKL. V shed 0 bases and J shed 2 bases, with 7 bases lying between them. The CDR3 bases are TGCGCCAGCAGCCAAGAGGGGTTAAACTATGGCTACACCTTC. It yields the protein CASSQEGLNYGYTF.

This clone was found a few times. The chain combines TRBV2 with TRBJ2-2; 15 bases agree with TRBD2. The germline CDR1 and CDR2 sequences are SNHLY and FYNNEI. This CDR3 has 18 residues. Losses at the gene ends were 8 bases for V and 5 bases for J; bases not matched to a gene: 12. In DNA form, the CDR3 reads TGTGCCAGCCCGAAGGTGGGGACTAGCGGGAGGTGGACCGGGGAGCTGTTTTTT. Its translation is CASPKVGTSGRWTGELFF.

The chain employs TRBV9 and TRBJ2-1; 11 nucleotides line up with TRBD2. This CDR3 region has 14 residues. Germline V CDR1 and CDR2: SGDLS, YYNGEE. The junction had 3 bases not matched to a gene; V was cut back by 2 bases and J by 8 bases. The CDR3 region has the DNA TGTGCCAGCAGCGTGACTAGCGGGAATTATGAGCAGTTCTTC. This sequence encodes CASSVTSGNYEQFF.

This clone came up once. CDR3 in amino acids: CASSLVFKGQVFNEQFF. The CDR3 nucleotides are TGTGCCAGCAGCTTGGTATTTAAGGGACAGGTATTCAATGAGCAGTTCTTC. The V gene is TRBV5-5, the J gene TRBJ2-1; 8 bases agree with TRBD1. The V gene's germline CDR1 is SGHKS and CDR2 YYEKEE (reference sequence). The CDR3 is 17 amino acids. The ends lost 0 bases at V and 6 bases at J; junction bases unmatched: 11.